This T cell receptor (beta chain) was sequenced during a study of blood T cells in healthy people across ages. Then a second PCR, running roughly 7 to 12 cycles, was carried out with a sample-barcoded 5' primer and a J-beta primer mix. TCRdb processed the 5' RACE reads anew with MiXCR; each CDR3 protein has one entry. The data hold about 970,000 distinct CDR3 sequences, with 51% observed a single time. Donors each provided about 10 milliliters of peripheral blood. This CDR3 contains 15 residues. Per the germline V gene, CDR1 is SQVTM and CDR2 is ANQGSEA. J gave up 0 bases and V 4 bases, and 3 bases lay outside the gene matches.

The receptor's source is a woman aged 55-69 years in good health. What was sequenced was blood. This chain connects TRBV29-1 to TRBJ2-1; 10 nucleotides align to TRBD2. DNA for the CDR3: TGCAGCGTTGGGGCTAGCGGGAGCTCCTACAATGAGCAGTTCTTC. Translating gives CSVGASGSSYNEQFF.